Below are 31 T cell receptor beta chains sequenced from a single sample in a study of T cells in localized non-small cell lung cancer. Data came from immunoSEQ multiplex PCR; TCRdb stores just in-frame clones and leaves some out. Of tens of thousands of clones in the sample, just over 90% are singletons; the top ten hold roughly 7.9%. Here the sequenced sample was peripheral blood, taken before any cancer treatment. All receptors derive from a female donor at least 60 years old with stage I lung adenocarcinoma.

The rearrangement links TRBV29-1 to TRBJ1-2, with 7 bases that match TRBD1. The CDR3 spans 12 residues. Looked up from germline, CDR1 is SQVTM and CDR2 is ANQGSEA. V lost 8 bases, J lost 4 bases, and 7 bases stayed unmatched. The CDR3 DNA is TGCAGCCATTCCAGGGGGGCCTATGGCTACACCTTC. Its protein product is CSHSRGAYGYTF.

V usage is TRBV29-1 and J usage is TRBJ2-1; 7 nucleotides align to TRBD2. This CDR3 contains 15 residues. CDR1 and CDR2 from the germline V gene are SQVTM and ANQGSEA. The chain's CDR3 is CTILGGAGPYNEQFF. Written as DNA, the CDR3 is TGCACCATATTGGGGGGAGCGGGACCCTACAATGAGCAGTTCTTC.

V is TRBV7-9 and J is TRBJ2-3; D remains unclear. This CDR3 is 12 amino acids long. Germline CDR1 reads SEHNR; CDR2 reads FQNEAQ (reference sequence). Deletions cut 6 bases from V and 2 bases from J, with 6 bases between. CDR3: CASRRDTDTQYF. In nucleotides, the CDR3 is TGTGCCAGCAGACGAGACACAGATACGCAGTATTTT.

V and J are TRBV10-3 and TRBJ1-5, with D possibly matching TRBD1 (5 bases). CDR3 length: 12 amino acids. Germline V gene lookup returns CDR1 ENHRY and CDR2 SYGVKD. Trimming took 8 bases from V and 7 from J, leaving 12 bases between them. The chain's CDR3 is CAIRGEGQPQHF. CDR3 sequence (DNA): TGTGCCATCCGGGGGGAGGGACAGCCCCAGCATTTT.

The chain uses TRBV5-1 and TRBJ2-3, with 10 bases fitting TRBD1. In germline, CDR1 is SGHRS, CDR2 YFSETQ. The CDR3 consists of 15 residues. Trimming at V came to 4 bases and at J to 2 bases, leaving 4 bases not matched to a gene. The CDR3 spells CASSGQGVNTDTQYF. CDR3 DNA: TGCGCCAGCAGCGGACAGGGGGTCAACACAGATACGCAGTATTTT.

The genes are TRBV19 and TRBJ2-5, with a tentative D call TRBD2 (6 bases). Between the trimmed V and J ends, which lost 1 base and 4 bases, there was a span of 16 bases. Germline V gene data show CDR1 as LNHDA and CDR2 as SQIVND (reference sequence). The CDR3 sequence is 16 residues long. The chain's CDR3 is CASSIVGGPAGETQYF. In DNA, the CDR3 is TGTGCCAGTAGTATAGTGGGGGGTCCGGCGGGAGAGACCCAGTACTTC.

The chain links TRBV6-1 to TRBJ1-5; TRBD1 aligns across 9 bases. The ends lost 9 bases at V and 7 bases at J; junction bases unmatched: 10. Germline V lookup: CDR1 MNHNS, CDR2 SASEGT. The CDR3 length is 14 residues. DNA for the CDR3: TGTGCCAGTAACCGGGACAGGGTTGGGCAGCCCCAGCATTTT. Residues: CASNRDRVGQPQHF.

The V call is TRBV11-2, the J call TRBJ2-7; D gene unclear. Germline V gives CDR1 SGHAT, CDR2 FQNNGV. The CDR3 is 11 amino acids. The germline V and J ends were trimmed by 5 bases and 4 bases, with 6 bases remaining between them. DNA of the CDR3: TGTGCCAGCAGCCTCGCTTACGAGCAGTACTTC. Translation: CASSLAYEQYF.

This rearrangement joins TRBV5-1 to TRBJ1-4; the D is unclear. CDR3 length: 16 amino acids. Germline V gene sequence: CDR1 SGHRS, CDR2 YFSETQ. Trimming removed 0 bases from V and 0 bases from J, with 9 bases in between. In nucleotides, the CDR3 is TGCGCCAGCAGCTTGGGCCAGCTCTCAACTAATGAAAAACTGTTTTTT. Translated: CASSLGQLSTNEKLFF.

This rearrangement joins TRBV9 to TRBJ1-1, with TRBD1 identical over 9 bases. The J segment lost 0 bases and the V segment lost 4 bases, leaving 10 bases of the junction unmatched. This CDR3 comprises 17 residues. Germline CDR1 and CDR2: SGDLS and YYNGEE. CDR3 sequence reads: CASSSPTGGNVNTEAFF. The CDR3 DNA reads as TGTGCCAGCAGCTCTCCGACAGGGGGGAATGTGAACACTGAAGCTTTCTTT.

The sample holds one count of this clone. The chain is built from TRBV29-1 and TRBJ1-1; unclear D gene. Germline V CDR1 and CDR2: SQVTM, ANQGSEA. Trimming shortened V by 2 bases and J by 0 bases, and 7 bases separated the two germline ends. CDR3 length: 13 residues. CDR3 protein: CSVEKDVNTEAFF. The CDR3 DNA follows: TGCAGCGTTGAAAAGGACGTGAACACTGAAGCTTTCTTT.

The chain uses TRBV6-4 and TRBJ1-2; no clear D gene. V was clipped by 6 bases and J by 7 bases, with 15 bases between them. The CDR3 sequence is 13 residues long. Per germline, CDR1 MRHNA and CDR2 SNTAGT. CDR3 DNA: TGTGCCAGCAGCCCCTACCCCGAGGTTGGCTACACCTTC. It codes for CASSPYPEVGYTF.

The chain uses TRBV7-2 and TRBJ1-3; possible D gene TRBD1, 5 bases. V lost 7 bases, J lost 0 bases, and 16 bases lay in between. The CDR3 has 16 residues. Germline CDR1 and CDR2: SGHTA and FQGNSA. CDR3 nucleotide sequence: TGTGCCAGCACATCTAGGGGTCCCTCCTCTGGAAACACCATATATTTT. Translating gives CASTSRGPSSGNTIYF. Full variable domain (remainder filled in from reference TRBV7-2 and TRBJ1-3): GAGVSQSPSNKVTEKGKDVELRCDPISGHTALYWYRQSLGQGLEFLIYFQGNSAPDKSGLPSDRFSAERTGGSVSTLTIQRTQQEDSAVYLCASTSRGPSSGNTIYFGEGSWLTVV.

V usage is TRBV6-5 and J usage is TRBJ1-1, with 7 bases aligning to TRBD1. The CDR3 is 14 residues long. Germline V CDR1 and CDR2: MNHEY, SVGAGI. V shed 7 bases, J shed 4 bases, and the junction held 9 bases outside the gene matches. For the CDR3, the DNA is TGTGCCAGCATGAGTACGTACAGGGGCACTGAAGCTTTCTTT. This translates into CASMSTYRGTEAFF.

The J gene is TRBJ2-7, the V gene TRBV2; perhaps D is TRBD1 or TRBD2 (5 bases each). Germline lookup yields CDR1 SNHLY and CDR2 FYNNEI. The ends were cut back, 8 bases at V and 6 bases at J, with 20 bases in the middle. This CDR3 has 14 amino acids. In DNA form, the CDR3 reads TGTGCCAGCGGGGGTAGTAGCTGGGATCTCGAGCAGTACGTC. It encodes CASGGSSWDLEQYV.

J is TRBJ2-1 and V is TRBV27; a weak D match, TRBD1 (6 bases). Trimming stripped 2 bases from V and 4 bases from J, with 12 bases between. The CDR3 has 15 residues. Germline V lookup: CDR1 MNHEY, CDR2 SMNVEV (reference sequence). The CDR3 spells CASSLRGTTYNEQFF. The CDR3 DNA is TGTGCCAGCAGTTTAAGAGGGACAACATACAATGAGCAGTTCTTC.

The genes are TRBV18 and TRBJ1-3; possible D gene TRBD1, 6 bases. The CDR3 totals 16 residues. V was pared by 2 bases and J by 0 bases, with 11 bases between. Germline V gene lookup returns CDR1 KGHSH and CDR2 LQKENI. The CDR3 spells CASSPVADSSGNTIYF. Written as DNA, the CDR3 is TGTGCCAGCTCACCAGTGGCGGACAGCTCTGGAAACACCATATATTTT.

The count of this clone is one. The V call is TRBV19, the J call TRBJ1-4; the D gene is possibly TRBD1 (6 bases). Germline assignment: CDR1 LNHDA and CDR2 SQIVND (reference sequence). Trimming pared 0 bases from V and 12 bases from J, leaving 11 bases between. This CDR3 contains 13 residues. The CDR3 DNA reads as TGTGCCAGTAGTATAGACCCTAGGACAGAACTGTTTTTT. Residues: CASSIDPRTELFF.

The genes are TRBV30 and TRBJ2-3; D uncertain. Trimming removed 1 base from V and 0 bases from J, with 8 bases in between. The CDR3 has 14 residues. Germline V gene sequence: CDR1 GTSNPN, CDR2 SVGIG (reference sequence). The CDR3 DNA reads as TGTGCCTGGAGTGCCGTTCCGAGCACAGATACGCAGTATTTT. Protein product: CAWSAVPSTDTQYF.

CDR3 bases: TGTGCCAGCAGCGGGAGACAGGGGGCGAGCACCGGGGAGCTGTTTTTT. It yields the protein CASSGRQGASTGELFF. The rearrangement uses TRBV7-6 and TRBJ2-2, with 10 bases fitting TRBD1. The trim removed 5 bases at V and 4 bases at J, leaving 7 bases unmatched. Per germline, CDR1 SGHVS and CDR2 FNYEAQ. The CDR3 is 16 amino acids. Supplemented by reference TRBV7-6 and TRBJ2-2, the full variable domain reads GAGVSQSPRYKVTKRGQDVALRCDPISGHVSLYWYRQALGQGPEFLTYFNYEAQQDKSGLPNDRFSAERPEGSISTLTIQRTEQRDSAMYRCASSGRQGASTGELFFGEGSRLTVL.

This chain connects TRBV4-2 to TRBJ1-5; D ambiguous. V lost 1 base and J lost 6, with 13 bases in between. The CDR3 is made up of 15 amino acids. The germline CDR1 and CDR2 sequences are LGHNA and YNFKEQ. CDR3 sequence reads: CASSQGGQVGQPQHF. The CDR3 region has the DNA TGTGCCAGCAGCCAAGGAGGGCAGGTCGGTCAGCCCCAGCATTTT.

This chain joins TRBV7-2 and TRBJ1-2; TRBD1 matches at 7 bases. V dropped 2 bases and J dropped 0; count of bases not matched to a gene: 3. Germline V gene data show CDR1 as SGHTA and CDR2 as FQGNSA. CDR3 length: 15 residues. CDR3 sequence reads: CASSLNRGANYGYTF. CDR3 coding DNA: TGTGCCAGCAGCTTAAACAGGGGAGCTAACTATGGCTACACCTTC. The full variable domain, with the rest looked up from reference TRBV7-2 and TRBJ1-2, is GAGVSQSPSNKVTEKGKDVELRCDPISGHTALYWYRQSLGQGLEFLIYFQGNSAPDKSGLPSDRFSAERTGGSVSTLTIQRTQQEDSAVYLCASSLNRGANYGYTFGSGTRLTVV.

CDR3 in amino acids: CASSSTTGTAYGYTF. CDR3 coding DNA: TGTGCCAGCAGCTCGACAACCGGGACCGCCTATGGCTACACCTTC. V gene TRBV7-2 combines with J gene TRBJ1-2; D might be TRBD1 (5 bases). The CDR3 consists of 15 residues. Looked up from germline, CDR1 is SGHTA and CDR2 is FQGNSA. V was shortened by 4 bases and J by 4 bases, with 16 bases between the two germline ends.

The rearrangement links TRBV19 to TRBJ1-3; D is unresolved. This CDR3 is built from 14 residues. CDR1 LNHDA and CDR2 SQIVND come from the germline V gene (reference sequence). V was cut by 8 bases and J by 0 bases, with 11 bases left in between. The CDR3 loop reads CASLDGSSGNTIYF. The CDR3 nucleotides are TGTGCCAGTCTTGACGGTAGCTCTGGAAACACCATATATTTT.

This clone was recorded once. DNA for the CDR3: TGTGCCAGTAGAGCGACAGGGGCGAACACTGAAGCTTTCTTT. It codes for CASRATGANTEAFF. V and J are TRBV19 and TRBJ1-1, with TRBD1 matching over 8 bases. The CDR3 is 14 residues long. V lost 6 bases and J lost 1; bases outside the gene matches: 4. CDR1 is LNHDA and CDR2 is SQIVND in the germline V gene (reference sequence).

As to this clone: At one end the junction does not follow the germline gene, possibly because of a read error. The V gene is TRBV30, the J gene TRBJ2-5; D tentatively fits TRBD1 or TRBD2 (5 bases each). The CDR3 contains 12 residues. Germline V gene sequence: CDR1 GTSNPN, CDR2 SVGIG (reference sequence). The CDR3 region is CAWRGEQGTQYF. The CDR3 region has the DNA TGTGCCTGGAGGGGGGAACAAGGGACCCAGTACTTC.

The genes are TRBV14 and TRBJ2-3; D not certain. Germline V gives CDR1 SGHDN, CDR2 FVKESK. CDR3 length equals 14 residues. Trimming removed 4 bases from V and 8 bases from J, with 16 bases in between. Here the CDR3 reads CASSLDWLTVTQYF. As DNA, the CDR3 is TGTGCCAGCAGCCTAGACTGGCTGACGGTTACGCAGTATTTT.

The chain recombines TRBV27 with TRBJ2-2; TRBD1 matches 7 bases. Germline trimming cut 10 bases from V and 7 bases from J; bases unmatched to any gene: 12. This CDR3 has 14 amino acids. The germline V gene encodes CDR1 MNHEY and CDR2 SMNVEV (reference sequence). DNA of the CDR3: TGTGCCACCCGCCGGGACAGAATTTTCGGGGAGCTGTTTTTT. This sequence encodes CATRRDRIFGELFF.

In this sample, this clone turned up once. Since the CDR3 does not end with the conserved phenylalanine or tryptophan, this likely comes from a read error. Because the CDR3's place on the DNA is in doubt, the DNA is left out and the CDR3 is given as listed by TCRdb. This rearrangement joins TRBV4-3 to TRBJ2-6; the table's D call, TRBD1, was not checked against the DNA. Germline CDR1 and CDR2: LGHNA and YSLEER. The length of the CDR3 is 8 amino acids, counting both ends. This CDR3 is CASSQEGS.

The sample holds one count of this clone. The chain links TRBV14 to TRBJ2-5; D uncertain. This CDR3 comprises 12 residues. Germline CDR1 SGHDN, CDR2 FVKESK. With 4 bases removed from V and 5 bases from J, the gap between germline ends came to 8 bases. The CDR3 loop reads CASSPGFETQYF. For the CDR3, the DNA is TGTGCCAGCAGCCCGGGTTTCGAGACCCAGTACTTC.

This chain links TRBV30 with TRBJ2-4; D not resolved. CDR3 length: 12 residues. V was clipped by 2 bases and J by 8 bases, with 10 bases between them. Germline loops: CDR1 GTSNPN, CDR2 SVGIG (reference sequence). The CDR3 coding sequence is TGTGCCTGGAGTAAATTAGCAGACATTCAGTACTTC. It translates to CAWSKLADIQYF.